This T cell receptor beta chain was captured by sequencing in a study of cytomegalovirus exposure and HLA in healthy donors (dated 2017 in TCRdb). Looking at the study overall: An earlier analysis of around 600 of the donors reported about 290 Gb of sequence data and more than 90 million unique TCR beta sequences from 150 million to 200 million T cells. About 320 gigabases of sequencing data and approximately 84 million unique TCR sequences were included in an early release covering about 600 HLA-typed donors. Among the roughly 390 genotyped donors, around 81% belonged to the genetic ancestry cluster associated with self-reported Caucasian donors. The aim of the study was to test whether cataloging public T cell receptors could identify signatures of past pathogen exposure. The T cell repertoires of about 700 subjects were profiled by immunosequencing and related to cytomegalovirus serostatus. A separate validation cohort of more than 100 different subjects was used in addition to the approximately 640-subject first cohort. To predict cytomegalovirus infection status, the study brought together high-throughput TCR immunosequencing, statistical association of individual TCRs with disease status, and machine learning. A later analysis re-analyzed previously published TCR beta repertoires from 660 or so donors and added high-resolution HLA genotyping to study TCR occurrence patterns. In the later analysis, no new phenotypic data were used to find candidate immune exposures; instead, reliance was placed on TCR beta sequences and their occurrence across donors. An earlier analysis of around 540 of the donors applied high-throughput TCR beta sequencing to assess whether each TCR beta V gene segment acted as functional or pseudogenic. Donor age, sex, ethnicity and CMV serostatus were compiled together with the repertoire data. A later genetic analysis used genome-wide SNP genotypes for about 65% of the 666 donors, treating that subset as a discovery cohort. All discovery cohort repertoires had been generated on a single sequencing platform. HLA typing included class I and class II loci at four-digit resolution. Typing coverage varied by locus: about 620-640 donors for A, B, C, DRB1 and DQB1; approximately 520 for DQA1; more than 600 for DPA1; approximately 470 for DPB1. Several DR-DQ haplotypes were treated as single units for association and clustering because of strong linkage in the cohort. Across 398 genotyped donors of the cohort, an average of about 240,000 unique TCR beta nucleotide sequences per donor were sequenced, and roughly 20% of those sequences were non-productive.

Libraries were made using the immunoSEQ multiplex PCR assay. A mixture of 60 forward primers for TCR Vbeta segments and 13 reverse primers for TCR Jbeta segments was used in the multiplex PCR. The CDR3 region of rearranged TCR beta genes was amplified from genomic DNA by a multiplex PCR assay. Amplified TCR beta libraries were sequenced as 87-base-pair reads on the Illumina HiSeq System. The original pipeline was this. Across the 500 to 700 repertoires, a later analysis counted tens of millions of unique TCR beta chains, roughly 11 million of which were shared by at least two donors. A nearest-neighbor algorithm error-corrected the raw reads and collapsed the reads into unique sequences, merging closely related sequences to remove PCR and sequencing errors. To assign V, D and J gene segments, CDR3 sequences were aligned to IMGT reference sequences. For a sequence to be retained, a match of at least six nucleotides to both a V gene segment and a J gene segment was required. Rearrangements were called productive when the CDR3 lacked stop codons and stayed in frame with V and J; all others were non-productive. CDR3 was defined by IMGT convention, running from the second conserved V-encoded cysteine to the conserved J-encoded phenylalanine. The earlier analysis of 500 to 600 of the donors excluded sequences that lacked an unambiguous match to a single V gene segment. In an earlier analysis of some 590 of the donors, a V segment was called functional when productive rearrangements were above 56.7%, and segregating when the standard deviation between donors exceeded 5%. To diagnose cytomegalovirus status from the catalog of TCR beta chain sequences, a statistical classification framework was built. A later analysis assigned V and J genes by comparing TCR nucleotide sequences with IMGT/GENE-DB human TR gene sequences. In a later analysis, CDR3 sequences and most-parsimonious VDJ recombination scenarios were assigned using the TCRdist pipeline. In a later analysis, each TCR beta chain was defined by its CDR3 amino acid sequence together with its V-gene family, and reads lacking a unique V-gene family were excluded. As a way to deal with suspected cross-contamination and a sequencing artifact, a later analysis dropped 450 to 700 nucleotide sequences that were highly shared and had low generation probability. In a later analysis, a clonal expansion index for each public chain was calculated from normalized within-repertoire ranks of inferred template counts. In a later analysis, generation probabilities were computed with a VDJ recombination model fitted to out-of-frame rearrangements, and the resulting probabilities were checked against IGoR. A later analysis scored TCR-TCR, TCR-HLA and TCR-CMV co-occurrence with hypergeometric tests, applying a repertoire-size bias correction to TCR pairs. To estimate false discovery rates, a later analysis permuted the HLA or CMV assignments 20 times. In a later analysis, co-occurring TCRs were grouped using DBSCAN, and TCRdist sequence similarity was added for clustering within HLA-allele-positive subsets. Co-occurrence clustering excluded repertoires with fewer than 30,000 or more than 120,000 public chains, plus five with anomalous nucleotide sharing. Sourced from immuneACCESS, this table was stored by TCRdb with only in-frame sequences that have V and J called. A share of the clones is absent; for the studies checked, an unresolved V gene accounts for under half, and the remainder has no known explanation. V and J calls and clone size follow that table, whereas D and trimming were derived from the DNA. Present in this sample are about 200,000 clones, around 79% of which were seen just once. The top ten constitute 1.5% to 2% of the sample.

CDR1 MNHNS and CDR2 SASEGT are derived from the germline V gene. Taken from cysteine to phenylalanine, the CDR3 has 14 residues. This entry keeps only the CDR3 DNA: 42 bases, framed from base 1. At the junction V is shortened by 8 bases and J by 11 bases, with 24 bases in between. The cohort was made up of several hundred healthy bone marrow donors. At the time of sampling, all cohort members were nominally healthy, though unrecorded immune exposures were likely present. The donor tested CMV seronegative, placing the donor among the 350 or so seronegative members of the cohort. Every donor gave a peripheral blood sample, and the peripheral blood mononuclear cells from that sample were used for TCR beta sequencing. Genomic DNA was extracted from the blood cell samples with the Qiagen DNeasy Blood Extraction Kit. Points the paper makes about the study in general: The study listed 164 TCR beta chains as associated with cytomegalovirus. According to a later analysis, TCR association rates differed among HLA loci, with DRB1 alleles showing the most associated TCRs and HLA-C alleles showing the fewest. The 87-base-pair reads could not distinguish some IMGT-functional V segments, including TRBV6-2 and TRBV6-3, so those segments were excluded. This cohort had only TCR beta chains sequenced, and the lack of alpha or paired-chain data limited which features could be detected. When HLA alleles, especially DR and DQ, strongly co-occurred, TCR associations were difficult to assign to individual alleles. In an earlier analysis of fewer than 750 of the donors, most TCR beta V segments were observed in productive rearrangements about 90% or about 30% of the time, broadly matching IMGT annotations. Linkage disequilibrium might explain the correlated functional status among segregating V segments, but an unknown experimental factor could not be excluded. Most TCR sequences were observed very rarely across donors, whereas some public TCRs were present in many individuals. A later analysis found that HLA-associated TCR beta chains were more clonally expanded and had lower generation probabilities than equally common non-associated chains. Because counts were too low, roughly 16 rarely observed V segments, including chromosome 9 orphons, were excluded from the earlier analysis of 587 of the donors. In a later analysis, several top co-occurrence clusters were reported to appear linked to parvovirus B19, influenza, CMV and Epstein-Barr virus. A later genetic analysis reported fewer N-insertions in productive TCRs among donors in an Asian-associated ancestry cluster than the roughly 620-donor mean. It was suggested by the authors that the approach could potentially be generalized to other disease states and immunological phenotypes. Because some donors lacked HLA typing at each locus, the association tests relied only on the typed subset. A cluster of highly shared sequence variants was judged likely to be a technical artifact of the sequencing pipeline. A further reported finding was that TCR beta sequences accurately predicted the HLA-A and HLA-B alleles for most subjects in the first cohort. In a later genetic analysis, a missense DCLRE1C variant was associated with V-gene and J-gene trimming of TCR beta chains, and the association was replicated in an independent cohort. In both the original and validation cohorts, the classifier was reported to diagnose cytomegalovirus status with high specificity and sensitivity. A few of the identified cytomegalovirus-associated TCR beta chains were confirmed in vitro to be specific for cytomegalovirus antigens. The only immune exposure information available for the cohort was CMV serostatus. At a false discovery rate of 0.05, a later analysis linked fewer than 20,000 TCR beta sequences to specific HLA alleles. Most CMV-associated TCR beta chains appeared to be HLA-restricted in a later analysis, and the HLA associations seemed to be driven largely by CMV exposure. Roughly uniform sequencing depth across donors was assumed in presence/absence analyses, although this assumption may not hold.

In regard to this clone: Which antigen it targets is not known. No per-base quality is available; no much larger clone lies one base away.

Sequencing was performed on PBMCs. This receptor chain uses TRBV6-1 and TRBJ1-1; perhaps TRBD1 is the D gene, with 6 bases matching. The receptor's source is a woman aged 45-59 years in good health and CMV-seronegative. The nucleotides are TGTGCCAGCGCTTTAGCGGGGGCGCGTATTGAGGCTTTCTTT. It specifies CASALAGARIEAFF.